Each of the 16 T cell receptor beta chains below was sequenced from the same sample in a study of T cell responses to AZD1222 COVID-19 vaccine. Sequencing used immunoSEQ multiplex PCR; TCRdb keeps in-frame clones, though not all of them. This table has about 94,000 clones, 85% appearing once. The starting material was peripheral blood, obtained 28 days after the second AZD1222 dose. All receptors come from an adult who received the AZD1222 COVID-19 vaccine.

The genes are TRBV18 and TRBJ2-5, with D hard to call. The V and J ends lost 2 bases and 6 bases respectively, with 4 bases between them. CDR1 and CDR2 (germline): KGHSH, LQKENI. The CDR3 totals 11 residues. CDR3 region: CASSPMQTQYF. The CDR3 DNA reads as TGTGCCAGCTCACCAATGCAGACCCAGTACTTC.

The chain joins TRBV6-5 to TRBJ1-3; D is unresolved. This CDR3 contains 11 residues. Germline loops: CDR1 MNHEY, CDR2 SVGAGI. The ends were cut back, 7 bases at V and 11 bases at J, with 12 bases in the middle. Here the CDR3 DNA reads TGTGCCAGCACCTACGGGAGCTCCATATATTTT. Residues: CASTYGSSIYF.

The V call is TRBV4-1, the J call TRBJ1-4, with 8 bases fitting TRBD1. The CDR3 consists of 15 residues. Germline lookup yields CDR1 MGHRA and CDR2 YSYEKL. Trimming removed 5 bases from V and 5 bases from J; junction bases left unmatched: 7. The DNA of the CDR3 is TGCGCCAGCAGCGAACGGACAGGGAAGAATGAAAAACTGTTTTTT. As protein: CASSERTGKNEKLFF.

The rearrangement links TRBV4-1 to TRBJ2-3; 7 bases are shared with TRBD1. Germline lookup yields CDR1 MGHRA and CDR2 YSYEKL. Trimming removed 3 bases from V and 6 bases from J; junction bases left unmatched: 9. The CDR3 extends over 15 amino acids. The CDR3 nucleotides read TGCGCCAGCAGCCAGCTGGGACAGATTCGCGATACGCAGTATTTT. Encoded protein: CASSQLGQIRDTQYF.

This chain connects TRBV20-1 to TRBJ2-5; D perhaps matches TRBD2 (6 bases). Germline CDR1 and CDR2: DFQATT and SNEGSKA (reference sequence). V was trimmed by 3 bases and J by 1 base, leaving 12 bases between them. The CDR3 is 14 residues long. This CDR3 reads CSASKAGSQETQYF. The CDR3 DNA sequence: TGCAGTGCTAGTAAAGCGGGCTCCCAAGAGACCCAGTACTTC.

This CDR3 reads CASSAPGRGGNTIYF. CDR3 nucleotides: TGTGCCAGCAGTGCGCCGGGGCGAGGGGGAAACACCATATATTTT. This chain joins TRBV28 and TRBJ1-3; a weak D match, TRBD1 (5 bases). Germline-derived CDR1 and CDR2 are MDHEN and SYDVKM. The length of the CDR3 is 15 residues. The V gene lost 5 bases and the J gene lost 4 bases, with 15 bases spanning the gap.

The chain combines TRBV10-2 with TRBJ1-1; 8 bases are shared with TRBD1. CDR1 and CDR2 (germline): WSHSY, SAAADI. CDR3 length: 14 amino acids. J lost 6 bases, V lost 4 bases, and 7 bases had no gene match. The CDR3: CASSGGSGGPEAFF. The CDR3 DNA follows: TGCGCCAGCAGTGGTGGTTCAGGGGGCCCTGAAGCTTTCTTT.

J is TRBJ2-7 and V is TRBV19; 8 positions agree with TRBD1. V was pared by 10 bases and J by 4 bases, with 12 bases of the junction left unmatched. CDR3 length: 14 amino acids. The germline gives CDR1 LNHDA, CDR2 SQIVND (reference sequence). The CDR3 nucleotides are TGTGCCACCTCGACCGGGACAGGAGATTACGAGCAGTACTTC. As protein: CATSTGTGDYEQYF.

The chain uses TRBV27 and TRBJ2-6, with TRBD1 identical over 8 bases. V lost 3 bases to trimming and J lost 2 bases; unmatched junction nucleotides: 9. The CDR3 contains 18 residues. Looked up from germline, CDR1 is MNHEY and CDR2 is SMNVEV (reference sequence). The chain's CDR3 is CASSLAPGRGPGANVLTF. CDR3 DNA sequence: TGTGCCAGCAGTTTGGCCCCTGGCAGGGGGCCTGGGGCCAACGTCCTGACTTTC.

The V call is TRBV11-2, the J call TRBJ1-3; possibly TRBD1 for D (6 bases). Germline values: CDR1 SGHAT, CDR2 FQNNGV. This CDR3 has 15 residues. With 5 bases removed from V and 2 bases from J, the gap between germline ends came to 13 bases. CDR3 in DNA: TGTGCCAGCAGCCCCGGACAGTTTCCTGGAAACACCATATATTTT. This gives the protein CASSPGQFPGNTIYF.

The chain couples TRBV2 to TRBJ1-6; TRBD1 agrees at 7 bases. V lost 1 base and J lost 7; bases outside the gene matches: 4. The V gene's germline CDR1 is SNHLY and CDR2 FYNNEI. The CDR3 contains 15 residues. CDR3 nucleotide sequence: TGTGCCAGCAGTGAAGTACTACAGGGGAATTCACCCCTCCACTTT. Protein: CASSEVLQGNSPLHF.

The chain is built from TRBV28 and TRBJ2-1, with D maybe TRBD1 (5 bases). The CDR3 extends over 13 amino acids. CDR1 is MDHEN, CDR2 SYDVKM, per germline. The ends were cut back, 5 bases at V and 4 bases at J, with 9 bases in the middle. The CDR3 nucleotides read TGTGCCAGCAGTCTCGGACATTACAATGAGCAGTTCTTC. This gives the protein CASSLGHYNEQFF.

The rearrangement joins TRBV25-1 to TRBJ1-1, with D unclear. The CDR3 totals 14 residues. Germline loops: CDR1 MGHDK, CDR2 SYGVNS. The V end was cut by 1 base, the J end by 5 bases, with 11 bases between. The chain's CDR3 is CASSELADGTEAFF. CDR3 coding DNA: TGTGCCAGCAGTGAATTGGCGGACGGGACTGAAGCTTTCTTT.

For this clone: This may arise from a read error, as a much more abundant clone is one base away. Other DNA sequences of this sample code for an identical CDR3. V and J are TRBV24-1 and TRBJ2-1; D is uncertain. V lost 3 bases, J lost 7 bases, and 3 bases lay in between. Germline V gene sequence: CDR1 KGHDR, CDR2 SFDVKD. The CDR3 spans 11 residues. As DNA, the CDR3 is TGTGCCACCAGTGATCGTAATGAGCAGTTCTTC. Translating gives CATSDRNEQFF.

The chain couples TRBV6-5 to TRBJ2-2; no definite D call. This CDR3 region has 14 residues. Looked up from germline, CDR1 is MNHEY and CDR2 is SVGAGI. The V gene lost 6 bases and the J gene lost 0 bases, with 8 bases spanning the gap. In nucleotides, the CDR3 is TGTGCCAGCAGACGAATGACGAACACCGGGGAGCTGTTTTTT. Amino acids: CASRRMTNTGELFF.

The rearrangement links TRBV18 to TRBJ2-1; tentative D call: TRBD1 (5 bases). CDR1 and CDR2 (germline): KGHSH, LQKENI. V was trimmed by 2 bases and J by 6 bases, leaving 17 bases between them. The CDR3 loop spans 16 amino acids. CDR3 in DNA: TGTGCCAGCTCACCAGCTGCTCAGGGTAGGTTCAATGAGCAGTTCTTC. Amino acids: CASSPAAQGRFNEQFF.